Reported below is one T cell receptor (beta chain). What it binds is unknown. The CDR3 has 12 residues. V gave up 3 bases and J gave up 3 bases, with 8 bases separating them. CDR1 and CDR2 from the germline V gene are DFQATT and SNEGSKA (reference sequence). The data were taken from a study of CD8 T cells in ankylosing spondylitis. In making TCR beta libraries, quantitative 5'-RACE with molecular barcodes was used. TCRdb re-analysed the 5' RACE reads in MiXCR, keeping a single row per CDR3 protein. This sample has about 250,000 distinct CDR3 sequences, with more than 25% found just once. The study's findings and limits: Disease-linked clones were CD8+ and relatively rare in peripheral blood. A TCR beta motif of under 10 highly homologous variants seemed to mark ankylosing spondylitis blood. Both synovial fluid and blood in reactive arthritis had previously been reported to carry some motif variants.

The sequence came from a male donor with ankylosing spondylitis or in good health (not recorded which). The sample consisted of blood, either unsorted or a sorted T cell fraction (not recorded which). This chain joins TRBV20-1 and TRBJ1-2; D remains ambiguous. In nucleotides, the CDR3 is TGCAGTGCTAGCCCTACACACTATGGCTACACCTTC. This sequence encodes CSASPTHYGYTF.